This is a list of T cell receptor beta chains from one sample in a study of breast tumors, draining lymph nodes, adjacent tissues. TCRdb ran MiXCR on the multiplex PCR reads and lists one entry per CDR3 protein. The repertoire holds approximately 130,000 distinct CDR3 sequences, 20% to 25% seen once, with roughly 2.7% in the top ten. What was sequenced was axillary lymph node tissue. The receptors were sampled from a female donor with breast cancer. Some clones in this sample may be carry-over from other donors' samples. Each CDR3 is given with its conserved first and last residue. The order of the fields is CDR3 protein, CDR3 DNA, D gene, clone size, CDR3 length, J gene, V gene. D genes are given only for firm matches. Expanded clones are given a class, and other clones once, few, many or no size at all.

CDR3 protein: CASSELGAPGVRVYYEQYF
CDR3 DNA: TGTGCCAGCAGTGAACTCGGGGCCCCCGGGGTCCGAGTGTACTACGAGCAGTACTTC
D gene: NA
clone size: many
CDR3 length: 19
J gene: TRBJ2-7
V gene: TRBV2

CDR3 protein: CASSSTGTISYEQYF
CDR3 DNA: TGTGCCAGCAGCTCCACCGGGACAATTTCCTACGAGCAGTACTTC
D gene: NA
clone size: many
CDR3 length: 15
J gene: TRBJ2-7
V gene: TRBV7-6

CDR3 protein: CASSQDGGWSGGGYNEQSF
CDR3 DNA: TGTGCCAGCAGCCAAGATGGCGGATGGAGCGGCGGGGGGTACAATGAGCAGTCCTTC
D gene: TRBD2
clone size: NA
CDR3 length: 19
J gene: TRBJ2-1
V gene: TRBV3-1

CDR3 protein: CASSRGPSSYNSPLHF
CDR3 DNA: TGTGCCAGCAGCAGGGGGCCAAGCTCCTATAATTCACCCCTCCACTTT
D gene: TRBD1
clone size: many
CDR3 length: 16
J gene: TRBJ1-6
V gene: TRBV7-2

CDR3 protein: CASSLEVAGGFSGELFF
CDR3 DNA: TGTGCCAGCAGCTTGGAGGTAGCGGGAGGTTTCTCCGGGGAGCTGTTTTTT
D gene: TRBD2
clone size: NA
CDR3 length: 17
J gene: TRBJ2-2
V gene: TRBV5-6

CDR3 protein: CATSDSGRANYGYTF
CDR3 DNA: TGTGCCACCAGTGATTCGGGGAGGGCCAACTATGGCTACACCTTC
D gene: NA
clone size: many
CDR3 length: 15
J gene: TRBJ1-2
V gene: TRBV24-1

CDR3 protein: CASSLTATYEQYF
CDR3 DNA: TGCGCCAGCAGCTTGACGGCTACCTACGAGCAGTACTTC
D gene: NA
clone size: many
CDR3 length: 13
J gene: TRBJ2-7
V gene: TRBV5-1

CDR3 protein: CASSFGKTGSPLHF
CDR3 DNA: TGTGCCAGCAGTTTTGGCAAGACGGGGTCACCCCTCCACTTT
D gene: NA
clone size: many
CDR3 length: 14
J gene: TRBJ1-6
V gene: TRBV27

CDR3 protein: CASSPFGDSYEQYF
CDR3 DNA: TGTGCCAGCAGTCCTTTCGGGGATTCCTACGAGCAGTACTTC
D gene: NA
clone size: many
CDR3 length: 14
J gene: TRBJ2-7
V gene: TRBV7-8

CDR3 protein: CASSGEVSSYNEQFF
CDR3 DNA: TGTGCCAGCAGCGGTGAGGTGAGCTCCTACAATGAGCAGTTCTTC
D gene: NA
clone size: many
CDR3 length: 15
J gene: TRBJ2-1
V gene: TRBV7-9

CDR3 protein: CASSPAGEVREQYF
CDR3 DNA: TGCGCCAGCTCCCCAGCGGGAGAGGTCCGCGAGCAGTACTTC
D gene: TRBD2
clone size: many
CDR3 length: 14
J gene: TRBJ2-7
V gene: TRBV5-1

CDR3 protein: CASSLGASGAQETQYF
CDR3 DNA: TGCGCCAGCAGCTTGGGGGCTAGCGGGGCACAAGAGACCCAGTACTTC
D gene: TRBD2
clone size: many
CDR3 length: 16
J gene: TRBJ2-5
V gene: TRBV5-1

CDR3 protein: CSASLSGDSYEQYF
CDR3 DNA: TGCAGTGCTAGTCTTAGCGGGGACTCCTACGAGCAGTACTTC
D gene: TRBD2
clone size: many
CDR3 length: 14
J gene: TRBJ2-7
V gene: TRBV20-1

CDR3 protein: CASSAPNAGRYEQYF
CDR3 DNA: TGTGCCAGCAGTGCCCCCAATGCGGGTCGCTACGAGCAGTACTTC
D gene: NA
clone size: many
CDR3 length: 15
J gene: TRBJ2-7
V gene: TRBV2

CDR3 protein: CASSDWLAGQETQYF
CDR3 DNA: TGTGCCAGCAGTGATTGGCTAGCGGGGCAAGAGACCCAGTACTTC
D gene: TRBD2
clone size: many
CDR3 length: 15
J gene: TRBJ2-5
V gene: TRBV6-1

CDR3 protein: CASSLEQGAYGNTIYF
CDR3 DNA: TGCGCCAGCAGCTTGGAACAGGGGGCTTATGGAAACACCATATATTTT
D gene: TRBD1
clone size: many
CDR3 length: 16
J gene: TRBJ1-3
V gene: TRBV5-1

CDR3 protein: CASSVSASYEQYF
CDR3 DNA: TGTGCCAGCAGTGTGAGTGCCTCCTACGAGCAGTACTTC
D gene: NA
clone size: NA
CDR3 length: 13
J gene: TRBJ2-7
V gene: TRBV6-1

CDR3 protein: CASSPPGIFGDTQYF
CDR3 DNA: TGTGCCAGCAGCCCCCCGGGCATTTTTGGAGATACGCAGTATTTT
D gene: NA
clone size: many
CDR3 length: 15
J gene: TRBJ2-3
V gene: TRBV5-4

CDR3 protein: CASMTTARSGNTIYF
CDR3 DNA: TGTGCCAGTATGACGACAGCGCGCTCTGGAAACACCATATATTTT
D gene: NA
clone size: few
CDR3 length: 15
J gene: TRBJ1-3
V gene: TRBV19

CDR3 protein: CAPGSGGPYEQYF
CDR3 DNA: TGTGCCCCCGGGTCGGGGGGTCCGTACGAGCAGTACTTC
D gene: TRBD2
clone size: many
CDR3 length: 13
J gene: TRBJ2-7
V gene: TRBV12-3/TRBV12-4

CDR3 protein: CASDGGAGIHEQYF
CDR3 DNA: TGTGCCAGTGATGGTGGAGCGGGGATCCACGAGCAGTACTTC
D gene: TRBD2
clone size: NA
CDR3 length: 14
J gene: TRBJ2-7
V gene: TRBV28

CDR3 protein: CASGGRQAKQETQYF
CDR3 DNA: TGTGCCAGCGGGGGGCGGCAGGCGAAACAAGAGACCCAGTACTTC
D gene: NA
clone size: few
CDR3 length: 15
J gene: TRBJ2-5
V gene: TRBV28

CDR3 protein: CSAITSGRAEEQYF
CDR3 DNA: TGCAGTGCAATAACTAGCGGGAGGGCCGAGGAGCAGTACTTC
D gene: TRBD2
clone size: many
CDR3 length: 14
J gene: TRBJ2-7
V gene: TRBV20-1

CDR3 protein: CASSLTGTSGKETQYF
CDR3 DNA: TGTGCCAGCAGTTTAACCGGGACTAGCGGAAAAGAGACCCAGTACTTC
D gene: TRBD2
clone size: NA
CDR3 length: 16
J gene: TRBJ2-5
V gene: TRBV27

CDR3 protein: CASSQSGTSSDEQFF
CDR3 DNA: TGTGCCAGCAGCCAGTCCGGGACTAGCTCAGATGAGCAGTTCTTC
D gene: TRBD2
clone size: many
CDR3 length: 15
J gene: TRBJ2-1
V gene: TRBV6-6

CDR3 protein: CSVSDRAGETQYF
CDR3 DNA: TGCAGCGTTTCCGACAGGGCGGGAGAGACCCAGTACTTC
D gene: TRBD1
clone size: once
CDR3 length: 13
J gene: TRBJ2-5
V gene: TRBV29-1

CDR3 protein: CASRPDRGVYEQYF
CDR3 DNA: TGCGCCAGCAGACCAGACAGGGGAGTTTACGAGCAGTACTTC
D gene: TRBD1
clone size: many
CDR3 length: 14
J gene: TRBJ2-7
V gene: TRBV5-1

CDR3 protein: CASNAGAPSDTQYF
CDR3 DNA: TGTGCCAGTAACGCGGGTGCACCCTCAGATACGCAGTATTTT
D gene: NA
clone size: many
CDR3 length: 14
J gene: TRBJ2-3
V gene: TRBV19

CDR3 protein: CATGTSGHNEQFF
CDR3 DNA: TGTGCCACCGGGACTAGCGGGCACAATGAGCAGTTCTTC
D gene: TRBD2
clone size: many
CDR3 length: 13
J gene: TRBJ2-1
V gene: TRBV2

CDR3 protein: CSASSGSGADTQYF
CDR3 DNA: TGCAGTGCTAGTTCCGGGAGCGGGGCAGATACGCAGTATTTT
D gene: TRBD2
clone size: many
CDR3 length: 14
J gene: TRBJ2-3
V gene: TRBV20-1

CDR3 protein: CASSLVDTGELFF
CDR3 DNA: TGTGCCAGCAGCTTGGTAGACACCGGGGAGCTGTTTTTT
D gene: NA
clone size: many
CDR3 length: 13
J gene: TRBJ2-2
V gene: TRBV5-4

CDR3 protein: CAWSPAGGTGELFF
CDR3 DNA: TGTGCCTGGAGTCCGGCGGGAGGCACCGGGGAGCTGTTTTTT
D gene: TRBD2
clone size: few
CDR3 length: 14
J gene: TRBJ2-2
V gene: TRBV30

CDR3 protein: CASSYDRLTYEQYF
CDR3 DNA: TGTGCCAGCAGTTACGACAGATTAACCTACGAGCAGTACTTC
D gene: NA
clone size: many
CDR3 length: 14
J gene: TRBJ2-7
V gene: TRBV6-5

CDR3 protein: CASSSTRTGPNYGYTF
CDR3 DNA: TGTGCCAGCAGTTCTACACGGACAGGACCCAACTATGGCTACACCTTC
D gene: TRBD1
clone size: NA
CDR3 length: 16
J gene: TRBJ1-2
V gene: TRBV6-5

CDR3 protein: CASSYLGQGSTDTQYF
CDR3 DNA: TGTGCCAGCAGTTACTTGGGACAGGGTAGCACAGATACGCAGTATTTT
D gene: TRBD1
clone size: many
CDR3 length: 16
J gene: TRBJ2-3
V gene: TRBV6-5

CDR3 protein: CATSDRQSSYEQYF
CDR3 DNA: TGTGCCACCAGCGATCGTCAAAGCTCCTACGAGCAGTACTTC
D gene: NA
clone size: many
CDR3 length: 14
J gene: TRBJ2-7
V gene: TRBV15

CDR3 protein: CASSDVPYEQYF
CDR3 DNA: TGTGCCAGCAGTGACGTGCCCTACGAGCAGTACTTC
D gene: NA
clone size: many
CDR3 length: 12
J gene: TRBJ2-7
V gene: TRBV6-4

CDR3 protein: CATSRVETVYEQYF
CDR3 DNA: TGTGCCACCAGCAGAGTGGAGACAGTCTACGAGCAGTACTTC
D gene: NA
clone size: many
CDR3 length: 14
J gene: TRBJ2-7
V gene: TRBV15

CDR3 protein: CASSMSRVADTQYF
CDR3 DNA: TGTGCCAGTAGTATGTCCAGGGTCGCAGATACGCAGTATTTT
D gene: NA
clone size: NA
CDR3 length: 14
J gene: TRBJ2-3
V gene: TRBV19

CDR3 protein: CATSDPTSNTGELFF
CDR3 DNA: TGTGCCACCAGTGACCCAACTAGTAACACCGGGGAGCTGTTTTTT
D gene: NA
clone size: many
CDR3 length: 15
J gene: TRBJ2-2
V gene: TRBV24-1

CDR3 protein: CASSVTGTGENEQFF
CDR3 DNA: TGTGCCAGCAGCGTTACCGGGACAGGGGAGAATGAGCAGTTCTTC
D gene: TRBD1
clone size: medium-sized
CDR3 length: 15
J gene: TRBJ2-1
V gene: TRBV7-9

CDR3 protein: CASSLEGGRNTEAFF
CDR3 DNA: TGCGCCAGCAGCTTGGAGGGGGGTAGGAACACTGAAGCTTTCTTT
D gene: NA
clone size: NA
CDR3 length: 15
J gene: TRBJ1-1
V gene: TRBV5-1

CDR3 protein: CASSQTSQGKYNEQFF
CDR3 DNA: TGTGCCAGCAGCCAAACCTCCCAGGGGAAATACAATGAGCAGTTCTTC
D gene: NA
clone size: many
CDR3 length: 16
J gene: TRBJ2-1
V gene: TRBV14

CDR3 protein: CASSERRGRETQYF
CDR3 DNA: TGTGCCAGCAGTGAAAGGAGGGGGCGAGAGACCCAGTACTTC
D gene: NA
clone size: many
CDR3 length: 14
J gene: TRBJ2-5
V gene: TRBV2

CDR3 protein: CASSLVRGQETQYF
CDR3 DNA: TGTGCCAGCAGCTTAGTGAGGGGGCAAGAGACCCAGTACTTC
D gene: NA
clone size: many
CDR3 length: 14
J gene: TRBJ2-5
V gene: TRBV11-3

CDR3 protein: CASSRREGPTPNEQFF
CDR3 DNA: TGTGCCAGCAGTCGACGGGAGGGACCCACCCCCAATGAGCAGTTCTTC
D gene: TRBD2
clone size: many
CDR3 length: 16
J gene: TRBJ2-1
V gene: TRBV12-3/TRBV12-4

CDR3 protein: CATLQGVGSTDTQYF
CDR3 DNA: TGTGCCACTCTACAGGGCGTAGGTAGCACAGATACGCAGTATTTT
D gene: NA
clone size: many
CDR3 length: 15
J gene: TRBJ2-3
V gene: TRBV6-1

CDR3 protein: CASSVARWGLGGYNEQFF
CDR3 DNA: TGTGCCAGCAGCGTAGCTCGTTGGGGACTAGGAGGCTACAATGAGCAGTTCTTC
D gene: TRBD2
clone size: many
CDR3 length: 18
J gene: TRBJ2-1
V gene: TRBV9

CDR3 protein: CASSEALLHTQYF
CDR3 DNA: TGTGCCAGCAGTGAAGCGCTTCTTCATACGCAGTATTTT
D gene: NA
clone size: many
CDR3 length: 13
J gene: TRBJ2-3
V gene: TRBV6-1

CDR3 protein: CASGSPVTETQYF
CDR3 DNA: TGTGCCAGCGGCTCACCAGTAACGGAGACCCAGTACTTC
D gene: NA
clone size: NA
CDR3 length: 13
J gene: TRBJ2-5
V gene: TRBV11-2

CDR3 protein: CASTSATGKEKLFF
CDR3 DNA: TGTGCCAGCACTTCGGCTACAGGGAAGGAAAAACTGTTTTTT
D gene: NA
clone size: many
CDR3 length: 14
J gene: TRBJ1-4
V gene: TRBV6-1

CDR3 protein: CATSRARLGTQYF
CDR3 DNA: TGTGCCACCAGCAGAGCCAGACTCGGTACGCAGTATTTT
D gene: NA
clone size: many
CDR3 length: 13
J gene: TRBJ2-3
V gene: TRBV15

CDR3 protein: CASSGVDNQPQHF
CDR3 DNA: TGTGCCAGCAGTGGGGTAGACAATCAGCCCCAGCATTTT
D gene: NA
clone size: many
CDR3 length: 13
J gene: TRBJ1-5
V gene: TRBV6-4

CDR3 protein: CSVDKGGNYGYTF
CDR3 DNA: TGCAGCGTTGATAAAGGGGGCAACTATGGCTACACCTTC
D gene: TRBD1
clone size: NA
CDR3 length: 13
J gene: TRBJ1-2
V gene: TRBV29-1